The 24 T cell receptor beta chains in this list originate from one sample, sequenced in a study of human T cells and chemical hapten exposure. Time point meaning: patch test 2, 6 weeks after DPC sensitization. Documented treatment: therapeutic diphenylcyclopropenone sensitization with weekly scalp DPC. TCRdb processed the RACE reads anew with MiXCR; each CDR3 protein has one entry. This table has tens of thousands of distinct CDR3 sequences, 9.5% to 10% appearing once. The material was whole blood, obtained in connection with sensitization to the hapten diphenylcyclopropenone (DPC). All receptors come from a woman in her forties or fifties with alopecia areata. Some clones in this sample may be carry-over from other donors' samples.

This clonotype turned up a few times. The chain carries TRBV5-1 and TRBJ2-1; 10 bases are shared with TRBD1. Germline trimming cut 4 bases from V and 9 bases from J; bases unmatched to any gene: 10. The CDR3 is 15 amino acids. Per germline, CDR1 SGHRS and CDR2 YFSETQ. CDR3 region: CASSPGQGRASEQFF. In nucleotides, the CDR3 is TGCGCCAGCAGCCCGGGACAGGGGAGGGCCAGTGAGCAGTTCTTC. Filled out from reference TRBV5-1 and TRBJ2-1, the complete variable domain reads KAGVTQTPRYLIKTRGQQVTLSCSPISGHRSVSWYQQTPGQGLQFLFEYFSETQRNKGNFPGRFSGRQFSNSRSEMNVSTLELGDSALYLCASSPGQGRASEQFFGPGTRLTVL.

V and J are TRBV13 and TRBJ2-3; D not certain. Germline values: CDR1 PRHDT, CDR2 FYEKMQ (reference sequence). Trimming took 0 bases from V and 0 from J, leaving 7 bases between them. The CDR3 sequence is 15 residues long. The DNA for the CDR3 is TGTGCCAGCAGCTTAGGGCGGCCTAGCACAGATACGCAGTATTTT. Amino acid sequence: CASSLGRPSTDTQYF.

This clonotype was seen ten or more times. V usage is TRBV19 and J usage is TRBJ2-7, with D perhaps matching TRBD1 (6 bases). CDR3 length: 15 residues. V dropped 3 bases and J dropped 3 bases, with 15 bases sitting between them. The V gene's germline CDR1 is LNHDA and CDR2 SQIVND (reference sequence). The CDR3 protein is CASSIHGQTGYEQYF. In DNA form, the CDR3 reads TGTGCCAGTAGTATCCACGGACAGACAGGCTACGAGCAGTACTTC.

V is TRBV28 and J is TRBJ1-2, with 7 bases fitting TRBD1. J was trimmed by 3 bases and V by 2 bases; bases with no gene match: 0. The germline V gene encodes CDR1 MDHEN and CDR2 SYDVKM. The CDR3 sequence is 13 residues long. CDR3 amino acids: CASSLDRDYGYTF. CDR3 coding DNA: TGTGCCAGCAGTTTAGACAGGGACTATGGCTACACCTTC.

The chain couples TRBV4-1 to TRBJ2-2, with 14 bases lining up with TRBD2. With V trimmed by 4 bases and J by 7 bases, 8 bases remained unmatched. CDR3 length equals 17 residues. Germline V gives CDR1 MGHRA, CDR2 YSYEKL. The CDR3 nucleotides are TGCGCCAGCAGCCCAACGGGACTAGCGGGAGAGAACGGGGAGCTGTTTTTT. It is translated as CASSPTGLAGENGELFF.

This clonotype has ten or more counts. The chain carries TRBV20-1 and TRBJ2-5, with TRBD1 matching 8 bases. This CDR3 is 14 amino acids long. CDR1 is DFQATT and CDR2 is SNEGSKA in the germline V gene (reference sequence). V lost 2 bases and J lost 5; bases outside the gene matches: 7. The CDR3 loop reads CSARQPGGAETQYF. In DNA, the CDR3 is TGCAGTGCTAGACAGCCAGGGGGCGCGGAGACCCAGTACTTC.

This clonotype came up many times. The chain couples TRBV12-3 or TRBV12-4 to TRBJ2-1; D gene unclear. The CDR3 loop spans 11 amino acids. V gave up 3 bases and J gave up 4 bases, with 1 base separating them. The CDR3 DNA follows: TGTGCCAGCAGTTTTTACAATGAGCAGTTCTTC. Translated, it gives CASSFYNEQFF.

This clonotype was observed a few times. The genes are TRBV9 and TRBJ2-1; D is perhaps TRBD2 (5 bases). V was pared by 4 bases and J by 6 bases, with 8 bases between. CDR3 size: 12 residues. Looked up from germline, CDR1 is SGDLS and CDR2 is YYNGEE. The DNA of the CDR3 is TGTGCCAGCAGCCCGCGGGCCAATGAGCAGTTCTTC. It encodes CASSPRANEQFF.

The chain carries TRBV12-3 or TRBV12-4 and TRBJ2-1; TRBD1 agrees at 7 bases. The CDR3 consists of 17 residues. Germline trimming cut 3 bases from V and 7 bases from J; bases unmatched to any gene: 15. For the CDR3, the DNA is TGTGCCAGCAGTTTTCCCCTCGGACAGGAGGTACGTAATGAGCAGTTCTTC. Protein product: CASSFPLGQEVRNEQFF.

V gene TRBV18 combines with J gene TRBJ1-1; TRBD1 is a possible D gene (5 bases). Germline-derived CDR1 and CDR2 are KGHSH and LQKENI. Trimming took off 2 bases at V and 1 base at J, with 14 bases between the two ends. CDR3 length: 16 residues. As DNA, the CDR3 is TGTGCCAGCTCACCAAGGACACCAAGGTCGAACACTGAAGCTTTCTTT. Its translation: CASSPRTPRSNTEAFF.

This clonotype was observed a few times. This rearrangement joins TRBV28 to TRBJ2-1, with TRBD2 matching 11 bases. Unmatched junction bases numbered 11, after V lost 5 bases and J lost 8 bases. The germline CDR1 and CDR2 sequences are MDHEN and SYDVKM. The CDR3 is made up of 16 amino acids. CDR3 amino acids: CASSPVLTSGGDEQFF. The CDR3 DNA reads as TGTGCCAGCAGTCCAGTTCTCACTAGCGGGGGTGATGAGCAGTTCTTC.

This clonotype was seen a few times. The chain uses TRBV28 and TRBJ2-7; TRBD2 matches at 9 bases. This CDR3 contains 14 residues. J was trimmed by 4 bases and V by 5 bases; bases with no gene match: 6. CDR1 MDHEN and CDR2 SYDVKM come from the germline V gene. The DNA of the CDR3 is TGTGCCAGCAGTCCCCCGACTAGCGGTTACGAGCAGTACTTC. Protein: CASSPPTSGYEQYF.

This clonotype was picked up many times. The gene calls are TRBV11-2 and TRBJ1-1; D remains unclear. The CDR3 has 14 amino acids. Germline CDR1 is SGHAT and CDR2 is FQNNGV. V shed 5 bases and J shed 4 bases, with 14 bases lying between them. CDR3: CASSIVMEGTEAFF. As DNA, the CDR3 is TGTGCCAGCAGCATCGTCATGGAGGGCACTGAAGCTTTCTTT.

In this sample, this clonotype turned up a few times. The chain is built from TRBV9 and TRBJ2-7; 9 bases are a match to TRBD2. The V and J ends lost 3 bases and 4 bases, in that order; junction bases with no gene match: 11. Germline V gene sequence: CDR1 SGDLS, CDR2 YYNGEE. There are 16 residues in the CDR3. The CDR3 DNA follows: TGTGCCAGCAGCGCCGCCCAGGGACTAGCATCTTACGAGCAGTACTTC. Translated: CASSAAQGLASYEQYF.

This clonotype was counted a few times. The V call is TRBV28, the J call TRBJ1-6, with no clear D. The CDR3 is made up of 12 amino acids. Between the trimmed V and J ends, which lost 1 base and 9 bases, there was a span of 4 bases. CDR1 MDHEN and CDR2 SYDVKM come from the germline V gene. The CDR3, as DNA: TGTGCCAGCAGTTTATCCGGTTCACCCCTCCACTTT. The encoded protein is CASSLSGSPLHF.

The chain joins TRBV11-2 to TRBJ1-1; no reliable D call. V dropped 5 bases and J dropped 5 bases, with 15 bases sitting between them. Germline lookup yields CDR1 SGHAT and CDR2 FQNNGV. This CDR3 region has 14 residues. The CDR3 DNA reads TGTGCCAGCAGCGAAGGTTGGAGACGAACTGAAGCTTTCTTT. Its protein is CASSEGWRRTEAFF.

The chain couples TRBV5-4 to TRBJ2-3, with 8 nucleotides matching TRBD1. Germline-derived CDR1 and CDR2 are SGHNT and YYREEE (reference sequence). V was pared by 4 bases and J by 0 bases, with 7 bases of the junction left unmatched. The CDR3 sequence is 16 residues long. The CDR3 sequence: CASSHGGTGSTDTQYF. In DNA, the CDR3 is TGTGCCAGCAGCCACGGTGGGACAGGCAGCACAGATACGCAGTATTTT.

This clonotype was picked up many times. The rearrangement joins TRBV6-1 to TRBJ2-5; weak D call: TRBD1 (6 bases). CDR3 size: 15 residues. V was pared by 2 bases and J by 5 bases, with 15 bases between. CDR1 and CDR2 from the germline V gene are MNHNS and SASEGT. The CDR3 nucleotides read TGTGCCAGCAGTGAATACTTGGCTAGGGGGGAGACCCAGTACTTC. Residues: CASSEYLARGETQYF.

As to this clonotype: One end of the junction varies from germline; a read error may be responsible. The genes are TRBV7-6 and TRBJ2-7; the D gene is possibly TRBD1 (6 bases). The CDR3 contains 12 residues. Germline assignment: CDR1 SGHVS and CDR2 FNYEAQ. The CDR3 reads CASSPRTDEQCF. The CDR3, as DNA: TGTGCCAGCAGCCCCCGGACAGACGAGCAGTGCTTC.

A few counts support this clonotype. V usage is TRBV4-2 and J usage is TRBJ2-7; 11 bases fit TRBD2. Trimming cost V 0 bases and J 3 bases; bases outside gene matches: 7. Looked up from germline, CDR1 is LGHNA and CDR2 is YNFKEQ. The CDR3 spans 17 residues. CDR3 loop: CASSQDSGTSGVYEQYF. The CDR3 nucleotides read TGTGCCAGCAGCCAAGATTCCGGGACTAGCGGCGTCTACGAGCAGTACTTC.

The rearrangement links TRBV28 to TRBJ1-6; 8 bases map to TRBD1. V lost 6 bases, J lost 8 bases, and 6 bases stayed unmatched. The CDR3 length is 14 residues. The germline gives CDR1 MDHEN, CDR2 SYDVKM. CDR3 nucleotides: TGTGCCAGCAGCTCTGGACAGGGTGATTCACCCCTCCACTTT. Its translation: CASSSGQGDSPLHF.

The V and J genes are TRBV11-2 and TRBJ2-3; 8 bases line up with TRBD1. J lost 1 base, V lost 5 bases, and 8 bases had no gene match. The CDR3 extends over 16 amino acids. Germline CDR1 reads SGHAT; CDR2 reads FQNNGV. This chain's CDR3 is CASSTRPGQGTDTQYF. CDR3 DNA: TGTGCCAGCAGCACCAGACCGGGACAGGGCACAGATACGCAGTATTTT.

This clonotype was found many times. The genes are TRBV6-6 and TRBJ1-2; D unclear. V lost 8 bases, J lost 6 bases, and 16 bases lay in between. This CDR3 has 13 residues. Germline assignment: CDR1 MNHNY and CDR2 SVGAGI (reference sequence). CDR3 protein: CASGREGLDGYTF. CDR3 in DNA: TGTGCCAGCGGAAGGGAGGGATTGGATGGCTACACCTTC.

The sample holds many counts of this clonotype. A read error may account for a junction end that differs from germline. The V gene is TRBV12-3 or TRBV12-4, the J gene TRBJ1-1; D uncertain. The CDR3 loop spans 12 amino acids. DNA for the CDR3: TGTGCCAGCAGTTTAATGAGGGCACTAACTCTCTTT. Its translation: CASSLMRALTLF.